Sequencing of this TCR beta chain was carried out in a study of blood T cell repertoires in COVID-19. Looking at the study overall: Sources were T cells, B-cell-depleted T cells, or PBMCs; the material itself was cDNA or gDNA.

As handled by the study authors: Amplification with reference gene primers provided the estimates of nucleated cell counts. Here immunoSEQ multiplex PCR was the method, and the copy in TCRdb shows in-frame clones only, minus some. V and J calls and clone size are copied from that table; D and trimming were computed from the DNA. The sample carries 170,000 or so clones, approximately 87% recorded once. The ends lost 4 bases at V and 2 bases at J; junction bases unmatched: 5. Germline-derived CDR1 and CDR2 are LGHDT and YNNKEL (reference sequence). This CDR3 spans 14 amino acids. Recruited during active infection, patients (from Seattle) were subsequently followed longitudinally.

V gene TRBV3-1 (or the pseudogene TRBV3-2) combines with J gene TRBJ2-7; 7 bases are a match to TRBD2. The clonotype comes from a woman aged 70-85 years with COVID-19, enrolled during active disease. Sequences were obtained from peripheral blood. The CDR3 region is CASSPSGTTYEQYF. The DNA for the CDR3 is TGTGCCAGCAGCCCCAGCGGGACTACCTACGAGCAGTACTTC.